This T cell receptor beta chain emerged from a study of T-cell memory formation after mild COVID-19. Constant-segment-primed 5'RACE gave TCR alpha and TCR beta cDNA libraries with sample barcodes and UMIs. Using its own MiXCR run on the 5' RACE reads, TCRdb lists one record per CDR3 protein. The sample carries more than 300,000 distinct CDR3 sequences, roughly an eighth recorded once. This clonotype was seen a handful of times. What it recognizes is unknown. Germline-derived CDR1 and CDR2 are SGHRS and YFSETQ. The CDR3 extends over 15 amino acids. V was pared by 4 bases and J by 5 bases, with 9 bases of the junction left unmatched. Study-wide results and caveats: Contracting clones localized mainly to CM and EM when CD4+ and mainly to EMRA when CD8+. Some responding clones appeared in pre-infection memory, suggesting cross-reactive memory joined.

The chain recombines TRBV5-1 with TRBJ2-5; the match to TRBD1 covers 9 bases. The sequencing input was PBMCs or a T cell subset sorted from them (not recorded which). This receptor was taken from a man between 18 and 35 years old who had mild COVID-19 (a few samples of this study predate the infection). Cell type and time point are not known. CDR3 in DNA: TGCGCCAGCAGCCCATGGACAGGGGCTGGGGAGACCCAGTACTTC. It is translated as CASSPWTGAGETQYF. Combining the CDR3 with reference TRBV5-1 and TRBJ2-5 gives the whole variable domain KAGVTQTPRYLIKTRGQQVTLSCSPISGHRSVSWYQQTPGQGLQFLFEYFSETQRNKGNFPGRFSGRQFSNSRSEMNVSTLELGDSALYLCASSPWTGAGETQYFGPGTRLLVL.